The rows below give T cell receptor beta chains drawn from one sample of a study of regulatory T cells in long-lasting Graves disease. TCRdb reanalysed the multiplex PCR reads using MiXCR and keeps one entry per CDR3 protein. This repertoire shows around 400,000 distinct CDR3 sequences, about a sixth found once; its top ten account for 20% to 25%. The material sequenced was peripheral blood mononuclear cells (PBMCs), taken at new diagnosis, from a patient treated with antithyroid drugs. These receptor sequences come from a female donor with Graves disease. Each CDR3 is given with its conserved first and last residue. A D gene is named only where the DNA matches it firmly. Not every row has a clone size; where given, it reads once, few, many or a size class.

cdr3_aa cdr3_nt cdr3_length v_call d_call clone_size j_call
CASSPDGTGTEAFF TGCGCCAGCAGCCCGGACGGGACAGGGACCGAAGCTTTCTTT 14 TRBV5-1 TRBD1 - TRBJ1-1
CASSPRVGNTEAFF TGTGCCAGCAGCCCGAGGGTGGGGAACACTGAAGCTTTCTTT 14 TRBV7-2 - many TRBJ1-1
CSVEAGTGGDTGELFF TGCAGCGTTGAAGCGGGGACAGGGGGAGACACCGGGGAGCTGTTTTTT 16 TRBV29-1 TRBD1 - TRBJ2-2
CASRDTGDSPLHF TGTGCCAGCAGGGACACAGGGGATTCACCCCTCCACTTT 13 TRBV2 TRBD1 many TRBJ1-6
CSARGGSVDSHQPQHF TGCAGTGCTAGAGGAGGATCGGTCGACAGCCATCAGCCCCAGCATTTT 16 TRBV20-1 - many TRBJ1-5
CASSLVGSGYYGYTF TGTGCCAGCAGCTTAGTCGGGTCGGGATACTATGGCTACACCTTC 15 TRBV13 - many TRBJ1-2
CASSGGAGGRTETQYF TGTGCCAGCAGTGGGGGAGCAGGGGGCCGCACAGAGACCCAGTACTTC 16 TRBV25-1 TRBD1 - TRBJ2-5
CASSWDGSIGTDTQYF TGTGCCAGCAGTTGGGACGGGAGTATCGGCACAGATACGCAGTATTTT 16 TRBV27 - many TRBJ2-3
CSARDRLRGNEQFF TGCAGTGCTAGAGATCGTCTTAGGGGCAATGAGCAGTTCTTC 14 TRBV20-1 - many TRBJ2-1
CASSSSVPPRDTQYF TGTGCCAGCAGTTCTTCCGTCCCTCCTCGGGATACGCAGTATTTT 15 TRBV6-2/TRBV6-3 - - TRBJ2-3
CASSFRLALEYQETQYF TGTGCCAGCAGTTTCCGACTAGCGCTGGAGTACCAAGAGACCCAGTACTTC 17 TRBV28 TRBD2 many TRBJ2-5
CASINPGQGGEQYF TGTGCCAGCATCAACCCGGGACAGGGCGGCGAGCAGTACTTC 14 TRBV6-2/TRBV6-3 TRBD1 many TRBJ2-7
CASSSLSRNYEQYF TGTGCCAGCAGCTCGTTATCGCGGAACTACGAGCAGTACTTC 14 TRBV7-8 - - TRBJ2-7
CSARHLSGELFF TGCAGTGCTAGACATTTATCCGGGGAGCTGTTTTTT 12 TRBV20-1 - many TRBJ2-2
CATSKDRGGYGYTF TGTGCCACCAGCAAAGACCGGGGAGGCTATGGCTACACCTTC 14 TRBV15 - many TRBJ1-2
CAWSAPGPWAEQYF TGTGCCTGGAGTGCCCCCGGACCTTGGGCCGAGCAGTACTTC 14 TRBV30 - - TRBJ2-7
CSANRVNNEQFF TGCAGTGCTAACAGGGTGAACAATGAGCAGTTCTTC 12 TRBV20-1 - many TRBJ2-1
CSAGQEGQGTYNEQFF TGCAGTGCTGGACAGGAGGGACAGGGGACCTACAATGAGCAGTTCTTC 16 TRBV20-1 TRBD1 many TRBJ2-1
CASNPIIGGQPQHF TGTGCCAGCAACCCGATAATAGGGGGCCAGCCCCAGCATTTT 14 TRBV6-1 TRBD1 - TRBJ1-5
CASSPNLGELFF TGTGCCAGCAGCCCCAACTTGGGGGAGCTGTTTTTT 12 TRBV9 - - TRBJ2-2
CASSPAPGGGYGYTF TGTGCCAGCAGTCCCGCCCCAGGGGGCGGCTATGGCTACACCTTC 15 TRBV28 TRBD1 few TRBJ1-2
CASSQGHGNQPQHF TGTGCCAGCTCACAAGGTCACGGCAATCAGCCCCAGCATTTT 14 TRBV18 - - TRBJ1-5
CASSVTGGPYGYTF TGTGCCAGCAGCGTTACAGGGGGCCCCTATGGCTACACCTTC 14 TRBV9 TRBD1 few TRBJ1-2
CASSERRGRENTIYF TGTGCCAGCAGTGAAAGGAGGGGGCGAGAAAACACCATATATTTT 15 TRBV2 TRBD1 many TRBJ1-3
CASSPISGSAAYEQYF TGTGCCAGCTCACCTATCTCCGGGAGCGCAGCCTACGAGCAGTACTTC 16 TRBV11-2 - - TRBJ2-7
CSVRSVGGANVLTF TGCAGCGTTAGGTCAGTTGGTGGGGCCAACGTCCTGACTTTC 14 TRBV29-1 - many TRBJ2-6
CATSDKGGRSGYTQYF TGTGCCACCAGTGACAAAGGGGGAAGGTCCGGTTATACGCAGTATTTT 16 TRBV24-1 - many TRBJ2-3
CASSSETYQPQHF TGCGCCAGCAGTTCAGAGACCTATCAGCCCCAGCATTTT 13 TRBV10-1 - many TRBJ1-5
CASSSDTGEVFF TGTGCCAGTAGCTCGGACACCGGGGAGGTGTTTTTT 12 TRBV2 - - TRBJ2-2
CASSQDPGTGGDEQYF TGCGCCAGCAGCCAAGATCCCGGGACAGGGGGCGATGAGCAGTACTTC 16 TRBV4-1 TRBD1 few TRBJ2-7
CASSAQGEGAYEQYF TGTGCCAGCAGCGCCCAGGGGGAAGGGGCCTACGAGCAGTACTTC 15 TRBV7-9 TRBD1 - TRBJ2-7
CASSDRDRADTEAFF TGTGCCAGCAGCGACCGGGACAGGGCTGACACTGAAGCTTTCTTT 15 TRBV2 TRBD1 few TRBJ1-1
CASSATGYNEQFF TGTGCCAGCAGCGCGACAGGGTACAATGAGCAGTTCTTC 13 TRBV7-9 TRBD1 many TRBJ2-1
CASSPGQSYNEQFF TGTGCCAGCAGCCCGGGACAGTCCTACAATGAGCAGTTCTTC 14 TRBV7-9 TRBD1 many TRBJ2-1
CASSVVTRDTQYF TGTGCCAGCAGCGTAGTAACCCGGGATACGCAGTATTTT 13 TRBV9 - many TRBJ2-3
CASRTAQGPQHF TGTGCCAGCAGGACAGCGCAGGGGCCCCAGCATTTT 12 TRBV6-1 - - TRBJ1-5
CASSDRGELFF TGTGCCAGCAGCGATCGGGGGGAGCTGTTTTTT 11 TRBV9 - many TRBJ2-2
CASSFDREGNEQYF TGTGCCAGCAGCTTCGACAGGGAGGGGAACGAGCAGTACTTC 14 TRBV11-2 - many TRBJ2-7
CASSPQRDSYNEQFF TGTGCCAGCTCACCTCAGCGGGACTCCTACAATGAGCAGTTCTTC 15 TRBV18 TRBD2 - TRBJ2-1
CASSQSIGFPGAYEQYF TGCGCCAGCAGCCAATCGATCGGCTTTCCAGGGGCCTACGAGCAGTACTTC 17 TRBV5-1 - - TRBJ2-7
CASSWDSNQPQHF TGTGCCAGCAGTTGGGACAGCAATCAGCCCCAGCATTTT 13 TRBV2 - many TRBJ1-5
CSARRLLGSGVKSEKLFF TGCAGTGCTAGACGTCTCTTGGGATCCGGGGTAAAAAGTGAAAAACTGTTTTTT 18 TRBV20-1 - many TRBJ1-4
CASSLSPRRSSGNTIYF TGTGCCAGCAGTTTATCCCCCCGCCGGAGCTCTGGAAACACCATATATTTT 17 TRBV28 - many TRBJ1-3
CASSQGTSSRWETQYF TGTGCCAGCAGCCAGGGGACTAGCAGCAGGTGGGAGACCCAGTACTTC 16 TRBV3-1 TRBD2 many TRBJ2-5
CASSPGSGGLLQIGDTQYF TGTGCCAGCAGTCCGGGTAGCGGGGGGCTTCTACAGATCGGAGATACGCAGTATTTT 19 TRBV9 TRBD2 - TRBJ2-3
CASSQTTGGQTEAFF TGTGCCAGCTCACAGACGACAGGGGGGCAAACTGAAGCTTTCTTT 15 TRBV18 TRBD1 few TRBJ1-1
CASSQEGRRRDTEAFF TGTGCCAGCAGCCAAGAAGGTAGGAGGCGGGACACTGAAGCTTTCTTT 16 TRBV3-1 - - TRBJ1-1
CASSQADSRETQYF TGCGCCAGCAGCCAAGCCGACAGTCGAGAGACCCAGTACTTC 14 TRBV4-1 - many TRBJ2-5
CASSYRSEGAGQFF TGTGCCAGCAGTTACAGGTCCGAGGGGGCGGGGCAGTTCTTC 14 TRBV6-2/TRBV6-3 TRBD1 - TRBJ2-1
CASSFLSQGGEQYF TGTGCCAGCAGTTTTCTCAGTCAGGGGGGCGAGCAGTACTTC 14 TRBV28 - few TRBJ2-7
CASSPRASPDTQYF TGTGCCAGCAGTCCGAGGGCGAGCCCAGATACGCAGTATTTT 14 TRBV27 - many TRBJ2-3